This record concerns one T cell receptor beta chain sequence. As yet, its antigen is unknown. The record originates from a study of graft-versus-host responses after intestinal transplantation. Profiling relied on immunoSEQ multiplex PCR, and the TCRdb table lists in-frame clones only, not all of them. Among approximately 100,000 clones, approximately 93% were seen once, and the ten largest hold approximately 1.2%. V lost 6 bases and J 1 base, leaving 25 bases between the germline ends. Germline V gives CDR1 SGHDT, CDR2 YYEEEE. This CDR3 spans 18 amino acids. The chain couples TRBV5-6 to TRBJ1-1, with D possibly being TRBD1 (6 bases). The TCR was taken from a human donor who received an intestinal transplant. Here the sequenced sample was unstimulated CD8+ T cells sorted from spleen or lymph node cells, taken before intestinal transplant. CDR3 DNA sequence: TGTGCCAGCAATGGGGACTCGGCTGGGGGGGCCCAGAACACTGAAGCTTTCTTT. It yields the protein CASNGDSAGGAQNTEAFF.